These 9 T cell receptor beta chains originate from one sample sequenced in a study of OX40 agonist ivuxolimab in advanced cancers. The protocol was immunoSEQ multiplex PCR, while the TCRdb copy is restricted to in-frame clones and leaves out a portion. The sample has tens of thousands of clones; around 83% are singletons. This specimen consisted of CD4+ or CD8+ T cells sorted from blood, obtained in a trial of the OX40 agonist ivuxolimab. Receptor source: an adult with an advanced solid tumor such as melanoma, head and neck, liver or kidney cancer.

V and J are TRBV11-2 and TRBJ2-1; a weak D match, TRBD2 (6 bases). This CDR3 region has 16 residues. V was clipped by 5 bases and J by 8 bases, with 22 bases between them. The germline V gene encodes CDR1 SGHAT and CDR2 FQNNGV. CDR3 in DNA: TGTGCCAGCAGCGGCACCACCGGGCCTAGCGACGATGAGCAGTTCTTC. Protein sequence: CASSGTTGPSDDEQFF.

The V and J genes are TRBV2 and TRBJ1-5; 9 nucleotides agree with TRBD1. The CDR3 covers 17 residues. The V gene end was trimmed by 5 bases and the J gene end by 1 base; junction bases not matched to a gene: 9. CDR1 is SNHLY and CDR2 is FYNNEI in the germline V gene. This CDR3 is CASSRDRDFSSNQPQHF. CDR3 DNA: TGTGCCAGCAGTCGGGACAGGGATTTCAGCAGCAATCAGCCCCAGCATTTT.

The chain joins TRBV18 to TRBJ2-7; D is unresolved. Deletions cut 3 bases from V and 5 bases from J, with 8 bases between. The V gene's germline CDR1 is KGHSH and CDR2 LQKENI. This CDR3 region has 12 residues. CDR3 coding DNA: TGTGCCAGCTCACCGTCCTTGGACGAGCAGTACTTC. Protein product: CASSPSLDEQYF.

The rearrangement links TRBV6-5 to TRBJ2-1; weak D call: TRBD2 (6 bases). Per the germline V gene, CDR1 is MNHEY and CDR2 is SVGAGI. The CDR3 has 15 amino acids. Trimming took off 8 bases at V and 9 bases at J, with 23 bases between the two ends. The CDR3 spells CASRLRSEGRGEQFF. The CDR3 coding sequence is TGTGCCAGCCGGCTGCGGTCGGAGGGCAGAGGTGAGCAGTTCTTC.

This clone was observed a handful of times. V is TRBV5-1 and J is TRBJ2-2; D assignment may be TRBD1 or TRBD2 (5 bases each). The germline V and J ends were trimmed by 5 bases and 5 bases, with 7 bases remaining between them. This CDR3 is 12 amino acids long. The germline V gene encodes CDR1 SGHRS and CDR2 YFSETQ. The CDR3 coding sequence is TGCGCCAGCAGAGGGGAGACCGGGGAGCTGTTTTTT. Encoded protein: CASRGETGELFF.

The V call is TRBV27, the J call TRBJ1-5; D is ambiguous. The CDR3 consists of 16 residues. Looked up from germline, CDR1 is MNHEY and CDR2 is SMNVEV (reference sequence). V gave up 5 bases and J gave up 5 bases, with 19 bases separating them. The DNA of the CDR3 is TGTGCCAGCAGTGCACTCCACCGGGGTAGGGATCAGCCCCAGCATTTT. This codes for CASSALHRGRDQPQHF.

This chain links TRBV6-4 with TRBJ2-3; D possibly uses TRBD1 or TRBD2 (5 bases each). V lost 0 bases and J 10 bases, leaving 26 bases between the germline ends. The CDR3 runs to 18 residues. Germline V CDR1 and CDR2: MRHNA, SNTAGT. The DNA of the CDR3 is TGTGCCAGCAGTGACTCTAGTATCTATCTCGGGGACCGCCTAGCGCAGTATTTT. The encoded protein is CASSDSSIYLGDRLAQYF.

The genes are TRBV9 and TRBJ2-3, with D tentatively TRBD2 (5 bases). This CDR3 contains 15 residues. CDR1 and CDR2 from the germline V gene are SGDLS and YYNGEE. The germline V and J ends were trimmed by 1 base and 2 bases, with 11 bases remaining between them. CDR3 nucleotide sequence: TGTGCCAGCAGCGTATTCGGCGGGTACACAGATACGCAGTATTTT. Translation: CASSVFGGYTDTQYF.

V is TRBV5-1 and J is TRBJ1-1; D perhaps matches TRBD1 (5 bases). V was shortened by 4 bases and J by 4 bases, with 17 bases between the two germline ends. Germline V gives CDR1 SGHRS, CDR2 YFSETQ. The CDR3 has 15 amino acids. Here the CDR3 DNA reads TGCGCCAGCAGCCGGGGGTATAGGGAGGGCACTGAAGCTTTCTTT. This codes for CASSRGYREGTEAFF.